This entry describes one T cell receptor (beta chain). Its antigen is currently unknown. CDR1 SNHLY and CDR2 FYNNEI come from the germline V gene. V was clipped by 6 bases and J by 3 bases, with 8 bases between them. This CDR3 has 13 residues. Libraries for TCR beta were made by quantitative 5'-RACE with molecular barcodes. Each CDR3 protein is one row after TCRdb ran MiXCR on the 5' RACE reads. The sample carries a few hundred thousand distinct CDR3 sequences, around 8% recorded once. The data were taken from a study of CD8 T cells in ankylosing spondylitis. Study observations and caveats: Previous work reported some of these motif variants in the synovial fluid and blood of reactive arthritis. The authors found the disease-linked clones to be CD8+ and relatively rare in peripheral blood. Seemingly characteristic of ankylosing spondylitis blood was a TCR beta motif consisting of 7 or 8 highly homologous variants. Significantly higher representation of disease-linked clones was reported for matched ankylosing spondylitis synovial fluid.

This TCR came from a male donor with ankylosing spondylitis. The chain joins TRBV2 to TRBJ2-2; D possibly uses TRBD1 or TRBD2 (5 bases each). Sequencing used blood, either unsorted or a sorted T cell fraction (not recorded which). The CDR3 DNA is TGTGCCAGCAGGGGACGGGACACCGGGGAGCTGTTTTTT. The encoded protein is CASRGRDTGELFF.